This T cell receptor (beta chain) was obtained from a study of T cells in Graves' hyperthyroidism and ophthalmopathy. Germline-derived CDR1 and CDR2 are MDHEN and SYDVKM. Trimming shortened V by 4 bases and J by 5 bases, and 20 bases separated the two germline ends. This CDR3 spans 17 amino acids. Only a few counts were recorded for this clonotype. Amplified regions were TCR beta CDR3 sequences from RNA transcripts. The HTBI primer set served for first-round RT-PCR of the TCR CDR3. In TCRdb, the multiplex PCR reads were re-called with MiXCR into one record per CDR3 protein. The table lists 500,000 to 650,000 distinct CDR3 sequences, 20% of them singletons, with 47% in the top ten.

V and J are TRBV28 and TRBJ2-2; TRBD1 is a possible D gene (6 bases). This clonotype was obtained from a man aged 40-50 years with Graves' ophthalmopathy. Input material: blood. The CDR3, as DNA: TGTGCCAGCAGTTCCCCAGGGGCTAGCTGGTTGACCGGGGAGCTGTTTTTT. It yields the protein CASSSPGASWLTGELFF.